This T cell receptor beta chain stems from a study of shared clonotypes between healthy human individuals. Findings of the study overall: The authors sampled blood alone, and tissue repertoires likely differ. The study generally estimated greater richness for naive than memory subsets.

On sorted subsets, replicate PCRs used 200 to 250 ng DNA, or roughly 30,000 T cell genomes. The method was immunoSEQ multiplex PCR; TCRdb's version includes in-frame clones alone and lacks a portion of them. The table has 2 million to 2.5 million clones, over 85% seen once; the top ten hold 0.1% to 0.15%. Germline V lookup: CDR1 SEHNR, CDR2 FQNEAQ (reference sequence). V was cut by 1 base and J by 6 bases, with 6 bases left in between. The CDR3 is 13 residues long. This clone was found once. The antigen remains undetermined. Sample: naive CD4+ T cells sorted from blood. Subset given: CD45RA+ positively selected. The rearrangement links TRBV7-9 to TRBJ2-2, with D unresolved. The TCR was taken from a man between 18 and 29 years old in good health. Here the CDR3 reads CASSLDLAGELFF. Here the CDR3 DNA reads TGTGCCAGCAGCTTAGACCTGGCCGGGGAGCTGTTTTTT. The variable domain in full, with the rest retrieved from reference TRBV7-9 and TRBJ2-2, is DTGVSQNPRHKITKRGQNVTFRCDPISEHNRLYWYRQTLGQGPEFLTYFQNEAQLEKSRLLSDRFSAERPKGSFSTLEIQRTEQGDSAMYLCASSLDLAGELFFGEGSRLTVL.